Listed here is a single TCR beta chain. Compared with germline, one end of the junction differs, possibly owing to a read error. Alongside a J-beta primer mix, a sample-barcoded 5' primer served in a second PCR lasting roughly 7 to 11 cycles. MiXCR, run by TCRdb on the 5' RACE reads, gives a single entry per CDR3 protein. The sample lists roughly 1,500,000 distinct CDR3 sequences, 30% to 40% occurring once. The data stem from a study of blood T cells in healthy people across ages. The CDR3 is 15 residues long. Germline lookup yields CDR1 MNHEY and CDR2 SVGAGI. The rearrangement uses TRBV6-5 and TRBJ1-1; no firm D call. The receptor was derived from a woman aged 25 to 39 in good health. The sequenced sample consisted of blood. DNA for the CDR3: TGCGCCAGCAGTTCAGTACGGATCATGAACACTGAAGCTTTCTTT. Translating gives CASSSVRIMNTEAFF.